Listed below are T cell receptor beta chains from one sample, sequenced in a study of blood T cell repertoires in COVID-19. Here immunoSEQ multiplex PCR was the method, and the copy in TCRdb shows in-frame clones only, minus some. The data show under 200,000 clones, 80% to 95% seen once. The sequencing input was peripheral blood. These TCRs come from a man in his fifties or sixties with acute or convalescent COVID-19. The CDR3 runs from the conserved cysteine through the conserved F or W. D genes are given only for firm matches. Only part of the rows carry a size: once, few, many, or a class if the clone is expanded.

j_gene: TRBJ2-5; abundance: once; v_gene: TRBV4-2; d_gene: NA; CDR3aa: CASSQQGSQETQYF; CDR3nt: TGTGCCAGCAGCCAACAGGGGTCTCAAGAGACCCAGTACTTC
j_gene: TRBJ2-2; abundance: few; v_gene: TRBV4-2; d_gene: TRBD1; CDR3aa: CASSQGQGNGELFF; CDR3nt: TGTGCCAGCAGCCAAGGACAGGGGAACGGGGAGCTGTTTTTT
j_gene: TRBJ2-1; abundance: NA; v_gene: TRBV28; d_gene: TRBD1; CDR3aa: CASSQDRGSYNEQFF; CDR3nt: TGTGCCAGCAGCCAGGACAGGGGGTCCTACAATGAGCAGTTCTTC
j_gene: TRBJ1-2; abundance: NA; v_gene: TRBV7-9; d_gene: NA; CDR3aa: CASSPKGASYGYTF; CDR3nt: TGTGCCAGCAGCCCAAAAGGGGCGAGTTACGGCTACACCTTC
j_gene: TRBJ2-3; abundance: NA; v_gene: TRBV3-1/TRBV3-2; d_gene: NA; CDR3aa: CASSQEGLRDTQYF; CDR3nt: TGTGCCAGCAGCCAAGAAGGACTTCGAGATACGCAGTATTTT
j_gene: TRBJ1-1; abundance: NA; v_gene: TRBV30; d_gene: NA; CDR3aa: CAWNRQNLMNTEAFF; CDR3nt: TGTGCCTGGAACCGACAGAACCTTATGAACACTGAAGCTTTCTTT
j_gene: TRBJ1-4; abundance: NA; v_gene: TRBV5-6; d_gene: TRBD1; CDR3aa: CASSYRDRGFTNEKLFF; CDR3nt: TGTGCCAGCAGCTACCGGGACAGGGGGTTTACTAATGAAAAACTGTTTTTT
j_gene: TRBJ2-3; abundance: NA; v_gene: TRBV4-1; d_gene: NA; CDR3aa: CASSQDGAGPGTDTQYF; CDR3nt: TGCGCCAGCAGCCAAGATGGTGCGGGACCGGGTACAGATACGCAGTATTTT
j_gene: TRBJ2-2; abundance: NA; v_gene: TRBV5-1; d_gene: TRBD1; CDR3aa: CASSLAGTGLNTGELFF; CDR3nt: TGCGCCAGCAGCTTGGCCGGGACAGGGTTAAACACCGGGGAGCTGTTTTTT
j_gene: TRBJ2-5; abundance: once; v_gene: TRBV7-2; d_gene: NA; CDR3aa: CASSLGIGSAEAGTQYF; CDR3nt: TGTGCCAGCAGCTTAGGAATCGGGAGCGCGGAGGCGGGGACCCAGTACTTC
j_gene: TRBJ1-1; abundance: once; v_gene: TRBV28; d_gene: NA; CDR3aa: CASSLRGRYRDIDTEAFF; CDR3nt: TGTGCCAGCAGTTTAAGGGGTCGCTACCGGGACATTGATACTGAAGCTTTCTTT
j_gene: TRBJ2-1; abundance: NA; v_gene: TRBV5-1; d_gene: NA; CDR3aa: CASRGQRYNEQFF; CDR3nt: TGCGCCAGCAGAGGACAGAGATACAATGAGCAGTTCTTC
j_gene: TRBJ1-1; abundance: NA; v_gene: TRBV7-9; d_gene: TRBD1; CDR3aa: CASSSPRTGGTEAFF; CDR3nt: TGTGCCAGCAGCTCCCCCAGGACAGGGGGCACTGAAGCTTTCTTT
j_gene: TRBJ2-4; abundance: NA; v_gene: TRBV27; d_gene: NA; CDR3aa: CASSPTGAGAKNIQYF; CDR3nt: TGTGCCAGCAGTCCCACAGGCGCGGGGGCCAAAAACATTCAGTACTTC
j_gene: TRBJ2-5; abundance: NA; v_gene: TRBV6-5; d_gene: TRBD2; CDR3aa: CASSYQGRGAQYF; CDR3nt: TGTGCCAGCAGTTACCAGGGGCGGGGGGCCCAGTACTTC
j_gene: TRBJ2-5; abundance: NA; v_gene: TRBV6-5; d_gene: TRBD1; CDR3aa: CASSYSDRGAETQYF; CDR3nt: TGTGCCAGCAGTTACTCGGACAGGGGTGCGGAGACCCAGTACTTC
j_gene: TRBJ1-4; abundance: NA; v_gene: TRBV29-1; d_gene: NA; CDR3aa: CSVVWAFNEKLFF; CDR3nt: TGCAGCGTGGTCTGGGCCTTTAATGAAAAACTGTTTTTT
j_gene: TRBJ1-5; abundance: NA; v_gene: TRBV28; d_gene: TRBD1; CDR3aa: CASSVPGQSNQPQHF; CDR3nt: TGTGCCAGCAGTGTCCCGGGACAGAGCAATCAGCCCCAGCATTTT
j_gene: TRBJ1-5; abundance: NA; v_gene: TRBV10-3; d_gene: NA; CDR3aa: CAISESRGGTQPQHF; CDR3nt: TGTGCCATCAGTGAGTCGCGGGGGGGAACTCAGCCCCAGCATTTT
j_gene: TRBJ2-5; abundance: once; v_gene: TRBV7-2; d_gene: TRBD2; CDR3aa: CASSLGLAGGNQETQYF; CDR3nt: TGTGCCAGCAGTTTAGGATTAGCGGGGGGGAACCAAGAGACCCAGTACTTC
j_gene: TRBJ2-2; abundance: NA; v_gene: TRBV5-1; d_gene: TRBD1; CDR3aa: CASSWDRGELFF; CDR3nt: TGCGCCAGCAGCTGGGACAGGGGGGAGCTGTTTTTT
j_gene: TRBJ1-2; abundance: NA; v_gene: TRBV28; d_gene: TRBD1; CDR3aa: CASSLLRQGAYGYTF; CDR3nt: TGTGCCAGCAGTTTACTAAGACAGGGTGCCTATGGCTACACCTTC
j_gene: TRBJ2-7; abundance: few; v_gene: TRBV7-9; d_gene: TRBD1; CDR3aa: CASSPRTGGLYEQYF; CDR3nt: TGTGCCAGCAGCCCCCGGACAGGGGGCTTGTACGAGCAGTACTTC
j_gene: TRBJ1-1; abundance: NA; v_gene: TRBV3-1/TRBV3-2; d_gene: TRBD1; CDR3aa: CASRTRGLTEAFF; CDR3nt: TGTGCCAGCAGAACTAGGGGGCTCACTGAAGCTTTCTTT
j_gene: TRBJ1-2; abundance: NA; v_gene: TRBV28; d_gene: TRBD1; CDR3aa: CACWGASYRGNYGYTF; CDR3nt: TGTGCCTGTTGGGGGGCCTCGTACAGGGGTAACTATGGCTACACCTTC
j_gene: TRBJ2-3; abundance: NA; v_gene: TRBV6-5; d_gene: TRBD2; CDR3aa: CASSPTSGSTDTQYF; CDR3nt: TGTGCCAGCAGCCCGACTAGCGGGAGCACAGATACGCAGTATTTT
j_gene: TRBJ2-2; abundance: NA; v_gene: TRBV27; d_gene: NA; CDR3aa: CASSTGRDTNTGELFF; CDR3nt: TGTGCCAGCAGTACAGGCCGGGACACGAACACCGGGGAGCTGTTTTTT
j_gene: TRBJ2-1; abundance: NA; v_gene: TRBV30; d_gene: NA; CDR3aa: CAWSRLHEQFF; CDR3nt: TGTGCCTGGAGTAGACTGCATGAGCAGTTCTTC
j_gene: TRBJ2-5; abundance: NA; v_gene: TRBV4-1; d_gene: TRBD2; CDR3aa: CASSQDSGWGVSGRQETQYF; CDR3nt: TGCGCCAGCAGCCAAGATTCGGGTTGGGGGGTTAGCGGGCGCCAAGAGACCCAGTACTTC
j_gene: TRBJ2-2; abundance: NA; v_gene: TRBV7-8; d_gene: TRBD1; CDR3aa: CASSSRSDRGNTGELFF; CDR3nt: TGTGCCAGCAGCTCACGATCGGACAGGGGGAACACCGGGGAGCTGTTTTTT
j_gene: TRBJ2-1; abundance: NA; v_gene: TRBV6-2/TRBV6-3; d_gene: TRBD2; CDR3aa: CASSYGWEGSNEQFF; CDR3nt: TGTGCCAGCAGTTATGGGTGGGAGGGCAGCAATGAGCAGTTCTTC
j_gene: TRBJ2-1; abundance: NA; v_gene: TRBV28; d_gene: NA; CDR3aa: CASSLMSGIYNEQFF; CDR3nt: TGTGCCAGCAGTTTGATGTCGGGAATCTACAATGAGCAGTTCTTC
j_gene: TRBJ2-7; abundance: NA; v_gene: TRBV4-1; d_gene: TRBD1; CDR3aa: CASSHRQGFVQYF; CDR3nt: TGCGCCAGCAGCCACCGACAGGGATTCGTACAGTACTTC
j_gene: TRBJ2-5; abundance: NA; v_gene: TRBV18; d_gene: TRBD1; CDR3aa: CASSQGAEETQYF; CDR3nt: TGTGCCAGCTCACAGGGGGCTGAGGAGACCCAGTACTTC
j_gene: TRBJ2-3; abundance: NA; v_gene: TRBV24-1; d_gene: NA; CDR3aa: CATSEQGKNTQYF; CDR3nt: TGTGCCACCAGTGAACAGGGTAAAAATACGCAGTATTTT
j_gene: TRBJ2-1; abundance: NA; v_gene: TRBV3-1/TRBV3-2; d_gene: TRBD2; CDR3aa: CASSQDPGTSGSSYNEQFF; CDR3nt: TGTGCCAGCAGCCAAGATCCCGGGACTAGCGGGAGCTCCTACAATGAGCAGTTCTTC
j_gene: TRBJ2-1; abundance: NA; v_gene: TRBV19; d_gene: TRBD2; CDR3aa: CASSTVLAAISYNEQFF; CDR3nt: TGTGCCAGTAGTACCGTACTAGCGGCGATATCCTACAATGAGCAGTTCTTC
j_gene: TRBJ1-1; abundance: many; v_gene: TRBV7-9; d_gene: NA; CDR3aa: CASILTANTEAFF; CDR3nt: TGTGCCAGCATATTGACAGCGAACACTGAAGCTTTCTTT
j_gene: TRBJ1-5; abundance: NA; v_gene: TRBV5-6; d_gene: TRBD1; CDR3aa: CASSFRGQGSQPQHF; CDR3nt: TGTGCCAGCAGCTTTAGGGGACAGGGCAGTCAGCCCCAGCATTTT
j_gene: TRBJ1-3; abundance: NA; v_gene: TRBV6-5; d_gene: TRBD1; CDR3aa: CASSTRQGSTIYF; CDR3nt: TGTGCCAGCAGTACCCGACAGGGGTCCACCATATATTTT
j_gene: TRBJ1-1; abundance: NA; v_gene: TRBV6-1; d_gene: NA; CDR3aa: CASSEVWQQNTEAFF; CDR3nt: TGTGCCAGCAGTGAAGTATGGCAACAGAACACTGAAGCTTTCTTT
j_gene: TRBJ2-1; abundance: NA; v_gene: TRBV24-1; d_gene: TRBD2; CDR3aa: CATRTSGGGSEQFF; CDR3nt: TGTGCCACCAGGACTAGCGGGGGGGGCAGTGAGCAGTTCTTC
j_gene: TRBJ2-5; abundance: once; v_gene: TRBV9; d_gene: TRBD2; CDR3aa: CASSVGTSGGLTYQETQYF; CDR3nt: TGTGCCAGCAGCGTAGGGACTAGCGGGGGGCTAACGTACCAAGAGACCCAGTACTTC
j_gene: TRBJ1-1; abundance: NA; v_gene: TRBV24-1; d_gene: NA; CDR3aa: CATSVDGFGEAFF; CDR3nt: TGTGCCACCAGTGTTGACGGGTTCGGTGAAGCTTTCTTT
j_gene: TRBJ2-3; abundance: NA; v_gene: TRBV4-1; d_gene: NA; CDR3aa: CASSRSWPEGVMTQYF; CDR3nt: TGCGCCAGCAGCCGATCATGGCCCGAGGGCGTTATGACGCAGTATTTT
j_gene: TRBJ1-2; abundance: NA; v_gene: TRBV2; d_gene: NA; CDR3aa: CASSVDTFYGYTF; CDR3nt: TGTGCCAGCAGCGTGGACACCTTCTATGGCTACACCTTC
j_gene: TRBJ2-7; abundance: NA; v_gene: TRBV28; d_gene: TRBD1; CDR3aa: CASREQGAKDEQYF; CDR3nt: TGTGCCAGCAGGGAGCAGGGGGCTAAGGACGAGCAGTACTTC
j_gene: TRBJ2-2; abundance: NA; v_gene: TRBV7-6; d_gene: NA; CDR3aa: CASSFPANTGELFF; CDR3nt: TGTGCCAGCAGCTTCCCAGCGAACACCGGGGAGCTGTTTTTT
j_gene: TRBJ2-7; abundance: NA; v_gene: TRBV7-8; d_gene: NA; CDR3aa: CASSLSQYGFEQYF; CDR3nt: TGTGCCAGCAGCTTATCCCAATACGGGTTTGAGCAGTACTTC
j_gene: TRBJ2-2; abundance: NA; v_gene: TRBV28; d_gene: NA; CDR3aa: CASSLFQGAGELFF; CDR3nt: TGTGCCAGCAGTTTATTCCAGGGCGCCGGGGAGCTGTTTTTT
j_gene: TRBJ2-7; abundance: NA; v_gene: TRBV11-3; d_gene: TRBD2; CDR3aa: CASSLASGSYEQYF; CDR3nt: TGTGCCAGCAGCTTAGCCAGCGGGAGCTACGAGCAGTACTTC
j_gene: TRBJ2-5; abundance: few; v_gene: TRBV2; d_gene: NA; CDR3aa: CASRQGGGQETQYF; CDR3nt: TGTGCCAGCAGACAGGGCGGGGGCCAAGAGACCCAGTACTTC
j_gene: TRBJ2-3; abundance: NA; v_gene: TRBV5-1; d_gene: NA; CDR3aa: CASSLGGLSTDTQYF; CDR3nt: TGCGCCAGCAGCTTGGGGGGCCTTAGCACAGATACGCAGTATTTT
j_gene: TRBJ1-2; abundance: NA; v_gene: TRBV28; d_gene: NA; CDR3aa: CASRYRGGYTF; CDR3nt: TGTGCCAGCAGGTATAGGGGTGGCTACACCTTC
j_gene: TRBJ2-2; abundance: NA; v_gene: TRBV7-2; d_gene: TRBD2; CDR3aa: CASGRGGTGELFF; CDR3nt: TGTGCCAGCGGGAGGGGCGGCACCGGGGAGCTGTTTTTT
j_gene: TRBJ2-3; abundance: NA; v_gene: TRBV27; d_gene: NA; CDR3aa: CASSTPTGNTDTQYF; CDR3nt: TGTGCCAGCAGTACCCCTACAGGGAACACAGATACGCAGTATTTT
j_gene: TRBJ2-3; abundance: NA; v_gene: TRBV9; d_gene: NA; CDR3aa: CASSDGGDPPDTQYF; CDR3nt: TGTGCCAGCAGCGATGGGGGCGACCCCCCGGATACGCAGTATTTT